This TCR beta chain appears in the sequencing data of a study of blood T cell repertoires in COVID-19. About the study: Material from acute and convalescent COVID-19 was sourced from the United States, Italy and Spain. Sources were T cells, B-cell-depleted T cells, or PBMCs; the material itself was cDNA or gDNA.

Original handling: Counts of nucleated cells, estimated from reference gene primer amplification, were obtained. Generated by immunoSEQ multiplex PCR, the TCRdb table keeps only in-frame clones and is missing some. V and J calls plus clone size are reproduced from that table; the DNA served to infer D and trimming. This sample has 250,000 to 300,000 clones, with less than 90% found just once. The germline CDR1 and CDR2 sequences are SGHNT and YYREEE (reference sequence). V was cut by 0 bases and J by 4 bases, with 5 bases left in between. The CDR3 covers 13 residues. The gene calls are TRBV5-4 and TRBJ1-3; D is possibly TRBD1 (5 bases). This clonotype was obtained from a man aged 55 to 70 who had recovered from COVID-19. Material for sequencing was peripheral blood. The CDR3 DNA follows: TGTGCCAGCAGCTTGGACAGGGGAAACACCATATATTTT. The encoded protein is CASSLDRGNTIYF.